This T cell receptor beta chain comes out of a study of monozygotic twins with inflammatory bowel disease. Study-level findings and limits: Backing was not found for a single strong signal or clonotype associated with IBD. Among IBD patients, fewer clonotypes were shared with others than among healthy twins, especially with disease activity.

Notes on this clonotype: The antigen is not known.

The CDR3 length is 13 residues. The V gene's germline CDR1 is SQVTM and CDR2 ANQGSEA. During cDNA synthesis, UMIs that each contained a 6-nucleotide sample barcode were added by means of template switching. Using the 5' RACE reads, TCRdb records one entry per CDR3 protein without DNA. This listing includes some 90,000 distinct CDR3 sequences. Blood samples of around 2.5 ml were drawn from every donor. This clonotype was obtained from a human donor with ulcerative colitis or Crohn's disease, or a healthy co-twin of an affected twin (not recorded which). The gene calls are TRBV29-1 and TRBJ1-1. Sample: blood. The CDR3 reads CSVGLQTNTEAFF.